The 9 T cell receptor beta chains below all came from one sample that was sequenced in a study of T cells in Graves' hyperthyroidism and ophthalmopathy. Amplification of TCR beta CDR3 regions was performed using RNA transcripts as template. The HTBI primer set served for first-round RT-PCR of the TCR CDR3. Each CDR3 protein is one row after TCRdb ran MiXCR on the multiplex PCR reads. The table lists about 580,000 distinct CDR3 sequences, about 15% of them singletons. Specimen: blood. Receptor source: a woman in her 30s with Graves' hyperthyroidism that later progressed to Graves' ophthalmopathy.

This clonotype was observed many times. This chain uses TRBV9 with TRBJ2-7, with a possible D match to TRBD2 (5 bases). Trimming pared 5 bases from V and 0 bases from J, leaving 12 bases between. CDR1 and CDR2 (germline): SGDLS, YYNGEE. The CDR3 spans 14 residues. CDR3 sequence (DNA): TGTGCCAGCAGTCGCATGAGGGTCTCCTACGAGCAGTACTTC. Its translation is CASSRMRVSYEQYF.

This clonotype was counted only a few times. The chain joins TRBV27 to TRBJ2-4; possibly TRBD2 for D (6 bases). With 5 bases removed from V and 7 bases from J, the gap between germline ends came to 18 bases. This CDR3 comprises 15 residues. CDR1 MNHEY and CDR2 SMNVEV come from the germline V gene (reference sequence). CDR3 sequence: CASSPLFGGPNIQYF. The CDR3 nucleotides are TGTGCCAGCAGTCCGCTCTTTGGAGGGCCGAACATTCAGTACTTC.

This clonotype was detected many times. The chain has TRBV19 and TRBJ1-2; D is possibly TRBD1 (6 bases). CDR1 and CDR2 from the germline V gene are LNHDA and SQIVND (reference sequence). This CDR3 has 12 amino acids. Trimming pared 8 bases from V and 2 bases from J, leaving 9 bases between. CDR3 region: CASGRGNYGYTF. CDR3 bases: TGTGCCAGTGGCAGGGGCAACTATGGCTACACCTTC.

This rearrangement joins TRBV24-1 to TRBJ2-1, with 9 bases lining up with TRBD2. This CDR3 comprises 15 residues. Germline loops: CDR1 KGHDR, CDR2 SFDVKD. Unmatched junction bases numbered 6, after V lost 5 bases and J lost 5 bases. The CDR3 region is CATSVGGRVDNEQFF. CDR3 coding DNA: TGTGCCACCAGTGTAGGCGGGAGGGTCGACAATGAGCAGTTCTTC.

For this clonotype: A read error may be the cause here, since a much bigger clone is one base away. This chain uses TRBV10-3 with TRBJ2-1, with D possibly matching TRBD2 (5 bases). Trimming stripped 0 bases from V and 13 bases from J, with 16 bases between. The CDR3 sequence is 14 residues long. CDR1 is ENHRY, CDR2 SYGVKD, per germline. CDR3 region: CAISESRSIGSQFF. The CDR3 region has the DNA TGTGCCATCAGTGAGTCGAGGTCCATTGGGAGCCAGTTCTTC.

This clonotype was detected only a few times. DNA for the CDR3: TGTGCCAGCAGTCCGGGGACTAGCGCAGGGAACGAGCAGTACTTC. Translating it yields CASSPGTSAGNEQYF. The rearrangement joins TRBV28 to TRBJ2-7; 10 nucleotides line up with TRBD2. The CDR3 totals 15 residues. V trimming: 5 bases; J trimming: 5 bases; junction bases outside the gene matches: 9. From germline, CDR1 is MDHEN and CDR2 SYDVKM.

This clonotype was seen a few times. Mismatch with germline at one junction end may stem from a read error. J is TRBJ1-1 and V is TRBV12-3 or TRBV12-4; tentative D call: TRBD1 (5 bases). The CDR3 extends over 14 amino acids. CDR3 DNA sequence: TGTGTCAGCAGTTACCCACAGGCGAACACTGAAGCTTTCTTT. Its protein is CVSSYPQANTEAFF.

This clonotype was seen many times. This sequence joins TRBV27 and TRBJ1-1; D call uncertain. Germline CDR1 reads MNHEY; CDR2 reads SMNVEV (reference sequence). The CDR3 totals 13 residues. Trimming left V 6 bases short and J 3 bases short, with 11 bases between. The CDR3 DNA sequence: TGTGCCAGCAGAGCCCCTTGGGACACTGAAGCTTTCTTT. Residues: CASRAPWDTEAFF.

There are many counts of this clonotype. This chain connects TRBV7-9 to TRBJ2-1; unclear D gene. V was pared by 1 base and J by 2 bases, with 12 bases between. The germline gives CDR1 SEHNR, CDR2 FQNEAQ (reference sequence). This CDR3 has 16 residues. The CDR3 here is CASSLEVGSPYNEQFF. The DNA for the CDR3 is TGTGCCAGCAGCTTAGAAGTGGGCTCACCCTACAATGAGCAGTTCTTC.